This TCR beta chain was sequenced in a study of Graves' ophthalmopathy and Graves' hyperthyroidism. CDR3 length: 12 amino acids. Trimming removed 6 bases from V and 4 bases from J, with 6 bases in between. The germline V gene encodes CDR1 WNHNN and CDR2 SYGVQD (reference sequence). The authors amplified TCR beta CDR3 regions, and they did so from RNA transcripts for repertoire sequencing. The authors performed first-round RT-PCR with HTBI primers and then a second-round multiplex PCR. TCRdb passed the multiplex PCR reads through MiXCR, listing each CDR3 protein once. The table lists around 40,000 distinct CDR3 sequences, under 65% of them singletons, with about 17% in the top ten.

The receptor's source is an adult man with Graves' ophthalmopathy. The chain carries TRBV10-1 and TRBJ2-2; D unclear. Sequences were obtained from peripheral blood. The CDR3, as DNA: TGCGCCAGCAGCCAGCTCACCGGGGAGCTGTTTTTT. It translates to CASSQLTGELFF.